A single sample is the source of the 21 T cell receptor beta chains below, sequenced in a study of HIV-infected patients and healthy controls. The repertoire came from unfractionated whole blood and reflected all unsorted peripheral T cells. Alpha and beta constant-region primers primed reverse transcription of around 0.5 ug RNA. Using multiplexing indices, alpha and beta chain libraries were generated apart by chain-specific third strand synthesis. A single record per CDR3 protein comes from TCRdb applying MiXCR to the 5' RACE reads. In the table there are more than 15,000 distinct CDR3 sequences, about 5.4% of which are singletons. The sequenced sample consisted of blood. These receptors all come from an adult in good health.

This clonotype occurred a few times. The chain joins TRBV5-6 to TRBJ1-1; a possible D gene is TRBD1 (5 bases). Germline CDR1 SGHDT, CDR2 YYEEEE. Trimming removed 5 bases at V and 7 bases at J, with 15 bases between. This CDR3 spans 13 amino acids. The CDR3 spells CASSIGEDGEAFF. The CDR3 DNA reads TGTGCCAGCAGTATAGGGGAGGATGGTGAAGCTTTCTTT.

This clonotype was seen repeatedly, ten times or more. The rearrangement joins TRBV18 to TRBJ2-3; TRBD2 agrees at 8 bases. This CDR3 contains 16 residues. J gave up 2 bases and V 1 base, and 5 bases lay outside the gene matches. Per the germline V gene, CDR1 is KGHSH and CDR2 is LQKENI. The CDR3 spells CASSPLGGGYTDTQYF. For the CDR3, the DNA is TGTGCCAGCTCACCACTCGGGGGGGGCTACACAGATACGCAGTATTTT.

Many counts were recorded for this clonotype. J is TRBJ1-5 and V is TRBV2; maybe TRBD1 (6 bases). In germline, CDR1 is SNHLY, CDR2 FYNNEI. Trimming removed 6 bases at V and 9 bases at J, with 18 bases between. The CDR3 consists of 14 residues. CDR3 sequence reads: CASRNDRTGLPQHF. CDR3 DNA: TGTGCCAGCAGGAACGACAGGACGGGTCTGCCCCAGCATTTT.

Many counts were recorded for this clonotype. The V gene is TRBV20-1, the J gene TRBJ2-3; a possible D gene is TRBD2 (6 bases). Germline V gene lookup returns CDR1 DFQATT and CDR2 SNEGSKA (reference sequence). The CDR3 extends over 14 amino acids. V lost 5 bases to trimming and J lost 4 bases, with 16 bases between them. The CDR3 nucleotides read TGCAGTGCTCGTCTAGGGAGGTCCGCAGATACGCAGTATTTT. It specifies CSARLGRSADTQYF.

The table lists this clonotype with many counts. The CDR3 here is CASSLGRAYEQYF. The CDR3 DNA reads TGTGCCAGCAGCTTAGGGCGGGCCTACGAGCAGTACTTC. J is TRBJ2-7 and V is TRBV7-9; a possible D gene is TRBD2 (5 bases). Germline CDR1 SEHNR, CDR2 FQNEAQ (reference sequence). Trimming removed 1 base from V and 2 bases from J, with 6 bases in between. This CDR3 is built from 13 residues.

By share, this clonotype ranks as medium-sized (0.01 to 0.1%). The rearrangement joins TRBV5-4 to TRBJ2-7, with 8 bases fitting TRBD2. The CDR3 is 17 residues long. Looked up from germline, CDR1 is SGHNT and CDR2 is YYREEE (reference sequence). Trimming took 0 bases from V and 3 from J; bases not matched to a gene: 11. This chain's CDR3 is CASSLGLAGGRDYEQYF. Here the CDR3 DNA reads TGTGCCAGCAGCTTGGGCCTTGCGGGGGGAAGAGACTACGAGCAGTACTTC.

By share, this clonotype counts as medium-sized. The CDR3: CASSPTGLAATASTDTQYF. The CDR3, as DNA: TGTGCCAGCAGCCCGACCGGACTAGCGGCCACTGCTAGCACAGATACGCAGTATTTT. The chain has TRBV6-5 and TRBJ2-3; 10 bases fit TRBD2. Germline lookup yields CDR1 MNHEY and CDR2 SVGAGI. Germline trimming cut 6 bases from V and 0 bases from J; bases unmatched to any gene: 15. The CDR3 totals 19 residues.

This clonotype was counted at least ten times. The chain is built from TRBV2 and TRBJ1-5, with D maybe TRBD1 (5 bases). Germline V CDR1 and CDR2: SNHLY, FYNNEI. The CDR3 length is 17 residues. V was trimmed by 7 bases and J by 2 bases, leaving 21 bases between them. CDR3 sequence reads: CASTGPGRKIGNQPQHF. Here the CDR3 DNA reads TGTGCCAGCACTGGCCCGGGACGAAAGATAGGCAATCAGCCCCAGCATTTT.

This clonotype was counted many times. The chain employs TRBV7-8 and TRBJ1-1; D might be TRBD1 (5 bases). With 6 bases removed from V and 7 bases from J, the gap between germline ends came to 12 bases. The V gene's germline CDR1 is SGHVS and CDR2 FQNEAQ. The CDR3 is made up of 12 amino acids. The CDR3 nucleotides are TGTGCCAGCAGGTCACGGCAGGGTGAAGCTTTCTTT. Translated: CASRSRQGEAFF. Using reference TRBV7-8 and TRBJ1-1 for the parts outside the CDR3, the full variable domain is GAGVSQSPRYKVAKRGQDVALRCDPISGHVSLFWYQQALGQGPEFLTYFQNEAQLDKSGLPSDRFFAERPEGSVSTLKIQRTQQEDSAVYLCASRSRQGEAFFGQGTRLTVV.

By sample share, this clonotype is medium-sized. J is TRBJ2-2 and V is TRBV9, with D uncertain. This CDR3 spans 18 amino acids. Germline V gene sequence: CDR1 SGDLS, CDR2 YYNGEE. The germline V and J ends were trimmed by 1 base and 1 base, with 17 bases remaining between them. CDR3 bases: TGTGCCAGCAGCGTAAGGCTCCCAACAATGGTGAACACCGGGGAGCTGTTTTTT. It translates to CASSVRLPTMVNTGELFF. The full variable domain, in which reference TRBV9 and TRBJ2-2 provide the parts outside the CDR3, is DSGVTQTPKHLITATGQRVTLRCSPRSGDLSVYWYQQSLDQGLQFLIQYYNGEERAKGNILERFSAQQFPDLHSELNLSSLELGDSALYFCASSVRLPTMVNTGELFFGEGSRLTVL.

This clonotype occurred many times. This chain connects TRBV19 to TRBJ2-1, with D perhaps being TRBD1 or TRBD2 (5 bases each). CDR1 LNHDA and CDR2 SQIVND come from the germline V gene (reference sequence). V lost 3 bases and J 0 bases, leaving 18 bases between the germline ends. The CDR3 is made up of 18 amino acids. CDR3 sequence (DNA): TGTGCCAGTAGTATTGGACAACAGGACTTTAGCTCCTACAATGAGCAGTTCTTC. This gives the protein CASSIGQQDFSSYNEQFF.

This clonotype has ten or more counts. This chain joins TRBV29-1 and TRBJ1-1; possible D gene TRBD1, 6 bases. The CDR3 sequence is 14 residues long. V lost 1 base, J lost 4 bases, and 13 bases lay in between. Germline CDR1 reads SQVTM; CDR2 reads ANQGSEA. CDR3 in amino acids: CSVEVKKGVTEAFF. The CDR3 DNA is TGCAGCGTTGAAGTTAAAAAGGGGGTCACTGAAGCTTTCTTT.

This clonotype was seen at least ten times. The gene calls are TRBV11-2 and TRBJ2-3, with D perhaps matching TRBD2 (7 bases). The V end was cut by 1 base, the J end by 6 bases, with 11 bases between. Looked up from germline, CDR1 is SGHAT and CDR2 is FQNNGV. The CDR3 loop spans 14 amino acids. CDR3 nucleotides: TGTGCCAGCAGCTTAGTCGGGGGGCGGGATACGCAGTATTTT. Encoded protein: CASSLVGGRDTQYF.

The rearrangement links TRBV12-3 or TRBV12-4 to TRBJ2-3, with TRBD2 matching over 15 bases. The CDR3 runs to 17 residues. V gave up 5 bases and J gave up 1 base; unmatched junction bases: 4. CDR3 residues: CASSGLAGGVRTDTQYF. Written as DNA, the CDR3 is TGTGCCAGCAGTGGACTAGCGGGGGGGGTACGCACAGATACGCAGTATTTT.

This clonotype has at least ten counts. The chain carries TRBV12-3 or TRBV12-4 and TRBJ2-7, with TRBD1 as a possible D gene (5 bases). Trimming took 5 bases from V and 7 from J, leaving 21 bases between them. The CDR3 length is 15 residues. The CDR3 region is CASSPRPGARIEQYF. Written as DNA, the CDR3 is TGTGCCAGCAGTCCGAGGCCTGGGGCCCGGATAGAGCAGTACTTC.

This clonotype was detected only once. The gene calls are TRBV6-5 and TRBJ1-2; the match to TRBD1 covers 7 bases. The CDR3 loop spans 15 amino acids. After removal of 0 bases from V and 4 bases from J, the junction contained 5 bases not matched to a gene. Per germline, CDR1 MNHEY and CDR2 SVGAGI. The CDR3 spells CASSYSSGTVYGYTF. CDR3 DNA sequence: TGTGCCAGCAGTTACTCCTCCGGGACAGTCTATGGCTACACCTTC.

This clonotype was detected only a few times. V and J are TRBV27 and TRBJ2-5, with D possibly called TRBD1 or TRBD2 (5 bases each). The germline gives CDR1 MNHEY, CDR2 SMNVEV (reference sequence). The CDR3 spans 12 residues. V was clipped by 3 bases and J by 7 bases, with 9 bases between them. The CDR3 loop reads CASSFGAGTQYF. CDR3 DNA: TGTGCCAGCAGTTTCGGGGCAGGGACCCAGTACTTC.

This clonotype is labeled medium-sized. This chain links TRBV18 with TRBJ2-5, with TRBD2 matching 7 bases. Losses at the gene ends were 3 bases for V and 2 bases for J; bases not matched to a gene: 6. Germline CDR1 is KGHSH and CDR2 is LQKENI. The CDR3 spans 15 residues. Here the CDR3 DNA reads TGTGCCAGCTCACCCCCAGCGGGGCTACAAGAGACCCAGTACTTC. It specifies CASSPPAGLQETQYF.

This clonotype was seen ten or more times. This rearrangement joins TRBV5-1 to TRBJ2-7; 10 nucleotides agree with TRBD2. The CDR3 loop spans 15 amino acids. In germline, CDR1 is SGHRS, CDR2 YFSETQ. Germline trimming cut 0 bases from V and 4 bases from J; bases unmatched to any gene: 4. The CDR3 sequence is CASSLDTSGKYEQYF. CDR3 sequence (DNA): TGCGCCAGCAGCTTGGATACTAGCGGGAAGTACGAGCAGTACTTC.

This clonotype has at least ten counts. This chain links TRBV19 with TRBJ1-6, with D perhaps TRBD1 (6 bases). Germline lookup yields CDR1 LNHDA and CDR2 SQIVND (reference sequence). The CDR3 extends over 15 amino acids. V lost 0 bases to trimming and J lost 6 bases, with 9 bases between them. In DNA form, the CDR3 reads TGTGCCAGTAGTATAGATGGACAGCCTAATTCACCCCTCCACTTT. This codes for CASSIDGQPNSPLHF.

There are many counts of this clonotype. The CDR3, as DNA: TGTGCCAGCAGCCAAGATCGAGAGACCCAGTACTTC. Its translation is CASSQDRETQYF. This rearrangement joins TRBV3-1 to TRBJ2-5, with D unclear. V dropped 0 bases and J dropped 4 bases, with 3 bases sitting between them. The CDR3 totals 12 residues. The germline CDR1 and CDR2 sequences are LGHDT and YNNKEL (reference sequence).